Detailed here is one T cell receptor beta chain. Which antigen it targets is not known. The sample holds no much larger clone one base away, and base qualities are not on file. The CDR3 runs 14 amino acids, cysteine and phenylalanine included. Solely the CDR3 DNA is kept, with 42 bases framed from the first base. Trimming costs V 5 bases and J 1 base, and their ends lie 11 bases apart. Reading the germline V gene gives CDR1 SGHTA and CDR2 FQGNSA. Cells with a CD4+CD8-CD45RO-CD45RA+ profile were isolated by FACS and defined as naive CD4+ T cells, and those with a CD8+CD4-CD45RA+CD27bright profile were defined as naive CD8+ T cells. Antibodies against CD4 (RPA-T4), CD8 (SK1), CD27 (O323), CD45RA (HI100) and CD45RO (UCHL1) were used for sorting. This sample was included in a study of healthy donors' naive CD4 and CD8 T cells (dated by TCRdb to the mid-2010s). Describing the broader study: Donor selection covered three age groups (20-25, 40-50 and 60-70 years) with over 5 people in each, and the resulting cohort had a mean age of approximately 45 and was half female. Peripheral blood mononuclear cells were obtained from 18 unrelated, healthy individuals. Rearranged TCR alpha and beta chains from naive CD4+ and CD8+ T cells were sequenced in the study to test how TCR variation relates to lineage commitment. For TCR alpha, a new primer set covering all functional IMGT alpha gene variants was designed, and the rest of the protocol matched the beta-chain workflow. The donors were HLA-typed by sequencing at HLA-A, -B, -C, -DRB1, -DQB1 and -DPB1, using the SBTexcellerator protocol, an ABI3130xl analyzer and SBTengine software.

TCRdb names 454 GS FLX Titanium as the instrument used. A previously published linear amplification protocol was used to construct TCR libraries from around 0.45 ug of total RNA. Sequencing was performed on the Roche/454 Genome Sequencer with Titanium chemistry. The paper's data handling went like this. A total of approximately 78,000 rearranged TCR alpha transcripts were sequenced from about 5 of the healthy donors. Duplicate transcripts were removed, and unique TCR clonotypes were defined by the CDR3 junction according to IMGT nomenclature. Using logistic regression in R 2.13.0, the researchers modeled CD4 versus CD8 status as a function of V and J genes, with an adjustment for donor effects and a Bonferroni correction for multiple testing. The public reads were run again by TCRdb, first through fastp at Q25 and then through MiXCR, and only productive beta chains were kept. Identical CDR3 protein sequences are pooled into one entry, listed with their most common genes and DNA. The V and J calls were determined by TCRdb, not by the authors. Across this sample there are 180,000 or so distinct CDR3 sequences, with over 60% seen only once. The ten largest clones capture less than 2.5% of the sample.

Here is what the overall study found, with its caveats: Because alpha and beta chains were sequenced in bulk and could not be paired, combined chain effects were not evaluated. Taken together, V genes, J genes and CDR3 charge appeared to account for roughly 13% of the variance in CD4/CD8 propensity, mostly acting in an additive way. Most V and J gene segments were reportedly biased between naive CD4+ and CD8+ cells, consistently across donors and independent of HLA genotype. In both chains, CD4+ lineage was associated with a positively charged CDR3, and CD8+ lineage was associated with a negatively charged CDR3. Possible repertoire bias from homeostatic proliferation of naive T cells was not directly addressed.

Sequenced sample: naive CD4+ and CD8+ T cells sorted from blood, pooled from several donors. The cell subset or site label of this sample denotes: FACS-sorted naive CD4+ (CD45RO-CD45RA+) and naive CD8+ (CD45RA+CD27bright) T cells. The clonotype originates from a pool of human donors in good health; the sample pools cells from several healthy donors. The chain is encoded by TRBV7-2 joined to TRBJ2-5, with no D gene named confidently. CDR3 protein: CASSPPGPQETQYF. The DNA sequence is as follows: TGTGCCAGCAGCCCCCCGGGTCCCCAAGAGACCCAGTACTTC.